These 29 T cell receptor beta chains share one sample of origin, sequenced in a study of OX40 agonist ivuxolimab in advanced cancers. Sequencing used immunoSEQ multiplex PCR; TCRdb keeps in-frame clones, though not all of them. The sample records approximately 40,000 clones, roughly 90% being singletons. Here the sequenced sample was CD4+ or CD8+ T cells sorted from blood, taken in a trial of the OX40 agonist ivuxolimab. These receptor sequences come from an adult with an advanced solid tumor such as melanoma, head and neck, liver or kidney cancer.

The CDR3 loop is CASTQANTGELFF. Here the CDR3 DNA reads TGTGCCAGCACACAGGCGAACACCGGGGAGCTGTTTTTT. This chain joins TRBV6-5 and TRBJ2-2; TRBD1 is a possible D gene (5 bases). CDR1 MNHEY and CDR2 SVGAGI come from the germline V gene. The V end was cut by 7 bases, the J end by 0 bases, with 6 bases between. This CDR3 has 13 amino acids.

The rearrangement links TRBV7-9 to TRBJ2-5; D is possibly TRBD2 (6 bases). V was trimmed by 5 bases and J by 4 bases, leaving 20 bases between them. This CDR3 region has 16 residues. CDR1 is SEHNR, CDR2 FQNEAQ, per germline (reference sequence). CDR3 in amino acids: CASSTNREPEAETQYF. The CDR3, as DNA: TGTGCCAGCAGCACTAACCGGGAGCCCGAGGCAGAGACCCAGTACTTC.

V usage is TRBV25-1 and J usage is TRBJ1-5; maybe TRBD1 (5 bases). The CDR3 covers 14 residues. V was pared by 6 bases and J by 2 bases, with 11 bases between. CDR1 MGHDK and CDR2 SYGVNS come from the germline V gene. This chain's CDR3 is CASSPRGGNQPQHF. The CDR3 DNA follows: TGTGCCAGCAGCCCACGGGGGGGCAATCAGCCCCAGCATTTT.

This chain uses TRBV6-5 with TRBJ2-2, with 7 bases fitting TRBD1. Trimming removed 6 bases from V and 3 bases from J; junction bases left unmatched: 7. Per the germline V gene, CDR1 is MNHEY and CDR2 is SVGAGI. This CDR3 is 15 amino acids long. The CDR3 region is CASSQGGGYTGELFF. CDR3 bases: TGTGCCAGCAGCCAAGGGGGCGGATACACCGGGGAGCTGTTTTTT.

The chain combines TRBV7-9 with TRBJ2-7; no clear D. Trimming removed 0 bases from V and 5 bases from J, with 11 bases in between. The CDR3 totals 14 residues. Germline CDR1 SEHNR, CDR2 FQNEAQ (reference sequence). DNA for the CDR3: TGTGCCAGCAGCTTAGCTCCCGGGCAGGACGAGCAGTACTTC. The encoded protein is CASSLAPGQDEQYF.

The chain has TRBV28 and TRBJ2-3; no reliable D call. Germline V gene sequence: CDR1 MDHEN, CDR2 SYDVKM. Between the trimmed V and J ends, which lost 5 bases and 4 bases, there was a span of 22 bases. The CDR3 extends over 17 amino acids. For the CDR3, the DNA is TGTGCCAGCAGTCCTTTGTCTGGCTCCGCGGCGGCAGATACGCAGTATTTT. Amino acid sequence: CASSPLSGSAAADTQYF.

The rearrangement joins TRBV19 to TRBJ2-7, with D uncertain. This CDR3 contains 14 residues. Trimming shortened V by 4 bases and J by 3 bases, and 13 bases separated the two germline ends. Germline V gene sequence: CDR1 LNHDA, CDR2 SQIVND (reference sequence). CDR3 residues: CASSTRSAFYEQYF. In nucleotides, the CDR3 is TGTGCCAGTAGTACACGGAGCGCTTTCTACGAGCAGTACTTC.

The genes are TRBV5-6 and TRBJ2-3, with 13 bases aligning to TRBD2. CDR3 length: 17 amino acids. V lost 1 base and J lost 2; bases outside the gene matches: 4. Germline lookup yields CDR1 SGHDT and CDR2 YYEEEE. For the CDR3, the DNA is TGTGCCAGCAGCTTGCGGGGACTAGCGGGATTCACAGATACGCAGTATTTT. Translated, it gives CASSLRGLAGFTDTQYF. The variable domain in full, completed from reference TRBV5-6 and TRBJ2-3, reads DAGVTQSPTHLIKTRGQQVTLRCSPKSGHDTVSWYQQALGQGPQFIFQYYEEEERQRGNFPDRFSGHQFPNYSSELNVNALLLGDSALYLCASSLRGLAGFTDTQYFGPGTRLTVL.

J is TRBJ1-1 and V is TRBV25-1; TRBD1 agrees at 7 bases. From germline, CDR1 is MGHDK and CDR2 SYGVNS. CDR3 size: 17 residues. J lost 0 bases, V lost 0 bases, and 7 bases had no gene match. The CDR3 DNA sequence: TGTGCCAGCAGTGAATATGGAGGGGGCCCTTTGAACACTGAAGCTTTCTTT. Its translation: CASSEYGGGPLNTEAFF.

The chain carries TRBV28 and TRBJ2-5; 8 bases agree with TRBD2. The J segment lost 4 bases and the V segment lost 6 bases, leaving 7 bases of the junction unmatched. The CDR3 is made up of 14 amino acids. Germline V gene sequence: CDR1 MDHEN, CDR2 SYDVKM. CDR3 region: CASSPMAGGETQYF. CDR3 nucleotide sequence: TGTGCCAGCAGCCCTATGGCGGGAGGAGAGACCCAGTACTTC.

The rearrangement links TRBV5-5 to TRBJ2-1; maybe TRBD2 (5 bases). Germline assignment: CDR1 SGHKS and CDR2 YYEKEE (reference sequence). The CDR3 runs to 15 residues. V lost 10 bases to trimming and J lost 0 bases, with 17 bases between them. The CDR3 loop is CAREKDFSSYNEQFF. The CDR3 nucleotides are TGTGCCCGGGAAAAGGACTTCAGCTCCTACAATGAGCAGTTCTTC.

This clone was counted a few times. This sequence joins TRBV6-6 and TRBJ2-1; D gene ambiguous. Germline V CDR1 and CDR2: MNHNY, SVGAGI (reference sequence). The CDR3 length is 12 residues. Trimming left V 4 bases short and J 4 bases short, with 5 bases between. The DNA of the CDR3 is TGTGCCAGCAGTTTGCCTTACAATGAGCAGTTCTTC. The encoded protein is CASSLPYNEQFF.

The rearrangement uses TRBV7-6 and TRBJ2-7; maybe TRBD2 (6 bases). V lost 6 bases and J lost 5, with 14 bases in between. CDR1 is SGHVS, CDR2 FNYEAQ, per germline. There are 13 residues in the CDR3. The CDR3 nucleotides read TGTGCCAGCAGTCTAGGCACGGGAGACGAGCAGTACTTC. It codes for CASSLGTGDEQYF.

V is TRBV5-1 and J is TRBJ1-1; D is uncertain. Trimming shortened V by 2 bases and J by 0 bases, and 14 bases separated the two germline ends. Germline CDR1 and CDR2: SGHRS and YFSETQ. The CDR3 covers 16 residues. The DNA of the CDR3 is TGCGCCAGCAGCTTATCCCAGAGTAAAATGAACACTGAAGCTTTCTTT. Its protein product is CASSLSQSKMNTEAFF.

The chain is built from TRBV27 and TRBJ1-4; unclear D gene. V lost 3 bases, J lost 0 bases, and 8 bases lay in between. The germline V gene encodes CDR1 MNHEY and CDR2 SMNVEV (reference sequence). The CDR3 is made up of 15 amino acids. The CDR3 is CASSLGFATNEKLFF. As DNA, the CDR3 is TGTGCCAGCAGTTTGGGGTTTGCAACTAATGAAAAACTGTTTTTT.

The J gene is TRBJ2-3, the V gene TRBV2, with D possibly matching TRBD2 (5 bases). With 8 bases removed from V and 1 base from J, the gap between germline ends came to 19 bases. This CDR3 region has 16 residues. From germline, CDR1 is SNHLY and CDR2 FYNNEI. The CDR3 coding sequence is TGTGCCAGCGGAGGAGGCCCTCGCTCGGGCACAGATACGCAGTATTTT. Translating gives CASGGGPRSGTDTQYF. The whole variable domain, filled in from reference TRBV2 and TRBJ2-3, reads EPEVTQTPSHQVTQMGQEVILRCVPISNHLYFYWYRQILGQKVEFLVSFYNNEISEKSEIFDDQFSVERPDGSNFTLKIRSTKLEDSAMYFCASGGGPRSGTDTQYFGPGTRLTVL.

The J gene is TRBJ2-5, the V gene TRBV7-9; 8 positions agree with TRBD2. The V and J ends lost 5 bases and 5 bases, in that order; junction bases with no gene match: 13. The CDR3 totals 16 residues. Germline V gene lookup returns CDR1 SEHNR and CDR2 FQNEAQ (reference sequence). The DNA for the CDR3 is TGTGCCAGCAGCATGGATGGGGGACTAGAGGGGGAGACCCAGTACTTC. It is translated as CASSMDGGLEGETQYF.

The V gene is TRBV19, the J gene TRBJ2-2; tentative D call: TRBD1 (6 bases). V was pared by 8 bases and J by 2 bases, with 21 bases between. Germline assignment: CDR1 LNHDA and CDR2 SQIVND (reference sequence). The CDR3 spans 17 residues. The CDR3 spells CASGRGLVGANTGELFF. As DNA, the CDR3 is TGTGCCAGTGGAAGGGGCCTGGTGGGGGCCAACACCGGGGAGCTGTTTTTT.

The J gene is TRBJ2-1, the V gene TRBV29-1; D gene ambiguous. Between the trimmed V and J ends, which lost 6 bases and 0 bases, there was a span of 12 bases. This CDR3 spans 14 amino acids. Germline CDR1 and CDR2: SQVTM and ANQGSEA. The DNA of the CDR3 is TGCAGCGTCTCCTTCGGAAGCTCCTACAATGAGCAGTTCTTC. Residues: CSVSFGSSYNEQFF.

The chain couples TRBV11-2 to TRBJ1-1; no reliable D call. The V end lost 1 base, the J end lost 4 bases, and 13 bases lay between the germline ends. Germline CDR1 is SGHAT and CDR2 is FQNNGV. This CDR3 comprises 15 residues. CDR3 nucleotides: TGTGCCAGCAGCTTAGGGCAGTCAAGCTTCACTGAAGCTTTCTTT. It specifies CASSLGQSSFTEAFF.

The chain joins TRBV10-3 to TRBJ2-7, with TRBD1 as a possible D gene (6 bases). Germline-derived CDR1 and CDR2 are ENHRY and SYGVKD. The CDR3 has 16 amino acids. V gave up 0 bases and J gave up 1 base, with 13 bases separating them. The DNA for the CDR3 is TGTGCCATCAGTGAGTCGGGGTCGGACAGATCCTACGAGCAGTACGTC. Translation: CAISESGSDRSYEQYV.

The J gene is TRBJ2-2, the V gene TRBV13; D might be TRBD1 or TRBD2, each matching 6 bases. There are 15 residues in the CDR3. Germline V CDR1 and CDR2: PRHDT, FYEKMQ (reference sequence). Deletions cut 6 bases from V and 0 bases from J, with 11 bases between. CDR3 DNA: TGTGCCAGCAGGGGGGGCGGATCGAACACCGGGGAGCTGTTTTTT. It is translated as CASRGGGSNTGELFF.

This chain links TRBV4-1 with TRBJ2-1; D gene uncertain. V shed 2 bases and J shed 0 bases, with 8 bases lying between them. This CDR3 is built from 15 residues. Germline V CDR1 and CDR2: MGHRA, YSYEKL. CDR3 coding DNA: TGCGCCAGCAGCCAAACGCAGAGCTCCTACAATGAGCAGTTCTTC. This translates into CASSQTQSSYNEQFF.

The chain employs TRBV6-5 and TRBJ2-7; TRBD1 might be the D (6 bases). The CDR3 has 14 amino acids. CDR1 and CDR2 from the germline V gene are MNHEY and SVGAGI. V shed 0 bases and J shed 4 bases, with 10 bases lying between them. The CDR3 DNA sequence: TGTGCCAGCAGTTACTCGGGGACACCTTACGAGCAGTACGTC. It is translated as CASSYSGTPYEQYV.

The CDR3 DNA reads as TGCAGCGTTGTCTTCTACGGAACCGGGACTACTAGTGAGCAGTTCTTC. Translation: CSVVFYGTGTTSEQFF. The chain carries TRBV29-1 and TRBJ2-1; 7 bases align to TRBD2. With 4 bases clipped from V and 9 bases from J, the junction kept 18 bases outside the gene matches. The CDR3 runs to 16 residues. The germline gives CDR1 SQVTM, CDR2 ANQGSEA.

The genes are TRBV5-1 and TRBJ2-1; 7 nucleotides match TRBD1. Germline assignment: CDR1 SGHRS and CDR2 YFSETQ. The CDR3 has 12 residues. V dropped 4 bases and J dropped 10; count of bases not matched to a gene: 5. CDR3 in amino acids: CASSSTGDEQFF. For the CDR3, the DNA is TGCGCCAGCAGCAGTACAGGGGACGAGCAGTTCTTC.

V gene TRBV6-5 combines with J gene TRBJ2-4; no clear D. Germline V gene lookup returns CDR1 MNHEY and CDR2 SVGAGI. Trimming took off 6 bases at V and 8 bases at J, with 14 bases between the two ends. The CDR3 totals 13 residues. This CDR3 is CASRAVNGDIQYF. The CDR3, as DNA: TGTGCCAGCAGAGCCGTTAATGGGGACATTCAGTACTTC.

The V and J genes are TRBV27 and TRBJ2-5; 12 bases match TRBD1. The J segment lost 4 bases and the V segment lost 7 bases, leaving 7 bases of the junction unmatched. Per the germline V gene, CDR1 is MNHEY and CDR2 is SMNVEV (reference sequence). The CDR3 runs 15 residues. This chain's CDR3 is CASKPGQGAGETQYF. The CDR3 DNA reads as TGTGCCAGCAAACCGGGACAGGGGGCGGGAGAGACCCAGTACTTC.

This clone came up once. This sequence joins TRBV5-1 and TRBJ2-1; 7 bases match TRBD1. This CDR3 contains 16 residues. The trim removed 3 bases at V and 2 bases at J, leaving 8 bases unmatched. The germline gives CDR1 SGHRS, CDR2 YFSETQ. The CDR3 bases are TGCGCCAGCAGCTCGGCCGGGACAGTCCCCTACAATGAGCAGTTCTTC. Translated, it gives CASSSAGTVPYNEQFF.